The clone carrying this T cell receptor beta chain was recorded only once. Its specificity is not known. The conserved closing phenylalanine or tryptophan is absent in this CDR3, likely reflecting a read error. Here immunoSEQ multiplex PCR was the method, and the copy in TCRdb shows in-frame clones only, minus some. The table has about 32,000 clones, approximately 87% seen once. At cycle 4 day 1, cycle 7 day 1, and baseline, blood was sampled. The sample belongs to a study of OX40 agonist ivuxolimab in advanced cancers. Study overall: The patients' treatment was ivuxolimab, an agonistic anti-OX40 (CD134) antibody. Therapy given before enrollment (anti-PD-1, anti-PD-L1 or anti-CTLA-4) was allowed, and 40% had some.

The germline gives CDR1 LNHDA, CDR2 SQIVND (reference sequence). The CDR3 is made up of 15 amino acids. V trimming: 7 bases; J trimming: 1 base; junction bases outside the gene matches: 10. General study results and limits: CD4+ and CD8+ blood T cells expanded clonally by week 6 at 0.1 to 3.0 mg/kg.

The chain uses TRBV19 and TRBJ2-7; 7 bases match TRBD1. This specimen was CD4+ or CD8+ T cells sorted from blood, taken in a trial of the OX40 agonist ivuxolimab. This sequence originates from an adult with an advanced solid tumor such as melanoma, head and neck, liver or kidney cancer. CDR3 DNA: TGTGCCAGTAAAATCCGGGACAGTACTTCCTACGAGCAGTACCTC. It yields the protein CASKIRDSTSYEQYL.